This T cell receptor (beta chain) was retrieved from a study of OX40 agonist ivuxolimab in advanced cancers. General study points: Partial responders treated at 0.1-3.0 mg/kg exhibited clonal expansion among the lowest measured. At 0.1 to 3.0 mg/kg and by week 6, CD4+ and CD8+ T cells in the blood had expanded clonally.

CDR1 is SGHVS and CDR2 is FQNEAQ in the germline V gene. V dropped 5 bases and J dropped 3 bases, with 11 bases sitting between them. The CDR3 is made up of 14 amino acids. About this clone itself: Its antigen is as yet unknown.

Sequencing was performed with immunoSEQ multiplex PCR; in TCRdb, only in-frame clones are kept and a portion is missing. The profile shows 70,000 or so clones, around 90% of them singletons. Material: CD4+ or CD8+ T cells sorted from blood, obtained in a trial of the OX40 agonist ivuxolimab. The sequence was collected from an adult with an advanced solid tumor such as melanoma, head and neck, liver or kidney cancer. The chain carries TRBV7-8 and TRBJ1-5; D ambiguous. In nucleotides, the CDR3 is TGTGCCAGCAGCCTACGCCAGGTCAATCAGCCCCAGCATTTT. Protein: CASSLRQVNQPQHF.